This is a list of T cell receptor beta chains from one sample in a study of shared clonotypes between healthy human individuals. TCRdb's table, derived via immunoSEQ multiplex PCR, lists solely in-frame clones and lacks some. Found here are 650,000 to 700,000 clones, about nine tenths of them singletons; the top ten hold approximately 35%. Sequenced input: memory CD8+ T cells from PBMCs. These receptors originate from a man aged 18-30 years in good health. Some clones in this sample may be carry-over from other donors' samples. Both conserved end residues are trimmed from each CDR3.

11	TRBV19	TRBJ1-5	AGGDTGNQPQH
13	TRBV9	TRBJ2-5	ASSATGTPKETQY
14	TRBV19	TRBJ1-5	ASSATRQGLEQPQH
14	TRBV6-4	TRBJ2-1	ASSVGWGQGGNEQF
13	TRBV28	TRBJ2-1	ASSWTRNSYNEQF
14	TRBV7-9	TRBJ2-5	ASSSTRTSGQETQY
12	TRBV15	TRBJ2-7	ATSRVKGAYEQY
14	TRBV7-9	TRBJ1-2	ASSLGDSLLNYGYT
12	TRBV6-4	TRBJ1-1	ASSRMAGGTEAF
11	TRBV11-2	TRBJ2-1	ASSLDMGYECF
12	TRBV4-1	TRBJ1-2	ASSRPGSLYGYT
11	TRBV6-5	TRBJ2-5	ASSYLPSGYQY
13	TRBV9	TRBJ2-2	ASSVDNGDTGELF
12	TRBV6-1	TRBJ2-1	ASSADWSYNEQF
12	TRBV5-1	TRBJ1-4	ASSWDRVNEKLF
13	TRBV9	TRBJ2-7	ASSQSGTSGTEQY
13	TRBV28	TRBJ2-7	ASRALTGFVHEQY
13	TRBV9	TRBJ2-1	ASSPFVLGSREQF
10	TRBV29-1	TRBJ2-7	SFAVTGEEQY
11	TRBV19	TRBJ1-2	ASISGTGYGYT
14	TRBV9	TRBJ2-1	ASSASRDSLSFGQF
11	TRBV19	TRBJ1-1	ASGLRTNTEAF
13	TRBV2	TRBJ2-2	ATLGERGSTGELF
12	TRBV7-8	TRBJ2-7	ASSVRDGGYEQY
15	TRBV4-3	TRBJ2-2	ASSQAHKILSSGELF
10	TRBV5-5	TRBJ2-7	ASSLSGYEQY
13	TRBV29-1	TRBJ2-3	SVERIGLSTDTQY
15	TRBV28	TRBJ2-2	ASSPRFAGSNTGELF
15	TRBV28	TRBJ2-7	ASRSLWTSLNAYEQY
13	TRBV18	TRBJ1-4	ASSPGSATNEKLF
13	TRBV7-8	TRBJ2-7	ASSSNIDSSYEQY
13	TRBV2	TRBJ2-1	ATEYGTGTYNEQF
11	TRBV18	TRBJ1-2	ASSSRDVDGYT
11	TRBV28	TRBJ2-2	ASSYDHTGELF
11	TRBV28	TRBJ2-2	ASRRHDTGELF
12	TRBV7-9	TRBJ2-7	ASSLTGKAYEQY
14	TRBV12-5	TRBJ2-7	ASALKSPGFFYEQY
12	TRBV5-5	TRBJ1-1	ASSLAEARTEAF
12	TRBV27	TRBJ1-1	ASSSREIVPEAF
17	TRBV28	TRBJ1-5	ASSFMGQGLFGGNQPQH
13	TRBV10-2	TRBJ2-7	ASPGQAGGMYEQY
11	TRBV27	TRBJ1-5	ASSPLGREPQH
16	TRBV6-1	TRBJ1-4	ASSVGTRGRRTNEKLF
11	TRBV29-1	TRBJ1-2	SVPTGTGGGYT
13	TRBV7-6	TRBJ2-4	ASSLSLGERDIQY
12	TRBV5-6	TRBJ1-5	ASSLRYSNQPQH
16	TRBV4-1	TRBJ2-6	ASSQDSETYSGANVLT
9	TRBV27	TRBJ1-6	ASPHWSPLH
17	TRBV5-6	TRBJ1-5	ASSLSPNYRVRDNQPQH
14	TRBV30	TRBJ2-1	AWSALVAGAYNEQF
11	TRBV11-2	TRBJ2-1	ASSSGNYNEQF